This T cell receptor beta chain was captured in a study of shared clonotypes between healthy human individuals. Study-level background: Two female and a few male donors aged 18 to 49 were enrolled.

Sequenced by immunoSEQ multiplex PCR; TCRdb stores in-frame clones only, minus some. The sample holds some 2.4 million clones, over 85% seen once. Germline loops: CDR1 SGHNT, CDR2 YYREEE (reference sequence). CDR3 size: 16 residues. Trimming cost V 4 bases and J 5 bases; bases outside gene matches: 13. This clonotype was obtained from a man younger than 35 in good health. Some clones in this sample may be carry-over from other donors' samples. Sequencing was performed on naive CD4+ T cells from PBMCs. Subset of the sample: CD45RA+ positively selected. The rearrangement uses TRBV5-4 and TRBJ2-7; 9 nucleotides align to TRBD2. The CDR3, as DNA: TGTGCCAGCAGCCACCCGGGGGCGGGAGGGCCCCACGAGCAGTACTTC. Its protein is CASSHPGAGGPHEQYF.